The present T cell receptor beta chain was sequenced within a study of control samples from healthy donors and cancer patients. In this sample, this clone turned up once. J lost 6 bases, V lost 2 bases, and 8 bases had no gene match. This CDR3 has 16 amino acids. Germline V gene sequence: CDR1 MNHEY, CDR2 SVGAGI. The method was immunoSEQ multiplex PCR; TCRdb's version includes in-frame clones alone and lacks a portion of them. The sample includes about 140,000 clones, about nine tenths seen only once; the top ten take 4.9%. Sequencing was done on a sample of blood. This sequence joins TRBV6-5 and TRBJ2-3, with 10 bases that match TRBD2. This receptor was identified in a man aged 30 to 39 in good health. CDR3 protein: CASSYAQRGGRDTQYF. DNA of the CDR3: TGTGCCAGCAGTTACGCTCAGCGGGGGGGCCGTGATACGCAGTATTTT.